Sequencing of this TCR beta chain was carried out in a study of T cells after yellow fever vaccination. Study-level information: The authors prepared low-cell-number fractions using SMART-Seq v4 Ultra Low Input.

V shed 0 bases and J shed 1 base, with 12 bases lying between them. Germline CDR1 is SGHTA and CDR2 is FQGNSA. The CDR3 length is 17 residues. Template switching by 5'RACE produced TCR cDNA, adding a universal primer site and UMIs. TCRdb re-derived calls from the 5' RACE reads in MiXCR, one entry per CDR3 protein. The sample contains roughly 68,000 distinct CDR3 sequences, over 6% of which appear only once. Regarding this clonotype: Its target is unknown.

Study results and caveats: Post-booster repertoires contained most primary-vaccination clones again (96% CD4, 88% CD8).

The sample consisted of CD8+ T cells sorted from PBMCs, taken 45 days after the first yellow fever vaccination. The chain combines TRBV7-2 with TRBJ2-2; D is ambiguous. The TCR was taken from a young man who received the YFV17D yellow fever vaccine. DNA for the CDR3: TGTGCCAGCAGCTTAGCCGGTCGGCAGTTGAACACCGGGGAGCTGTTTTTT. Translated: CASSLAGRQLNTGELFF.